This passage covers 9 T cell receptor beta chains from one sample sequenced in a study of CD8 T cells in ankylosing spondylitis. TCRdb re-called the 5' RACE reads with MiXCR, one entry per CDR3 protein. The sample records approximately 190,000 distinct CDR3 sequences, 10% to 15% being singletons. What was sequenced was blood, either unsorted or a sorted T cell fraction (not recorded which). The receptors originated from a female donor with ankylosing spondylitis or in good health (not recorded which).

In its sample, this clonotype was seen a few times. This chain connects TRBV5-1 to TRBJ2-3; 8 bases are a match to TRBD2. This CDR3 has 15 amino acids. Germline trimming cut 1 base from V and 1 base from J; bases unmatched to any gene: 2. Germline CDR1 reads SGHRS; CDR2 reads YFSETQ. The CDR3 coding sequence is TGCGCCAGCAGCTTGAGCGGGAGCGGCACAGATACGCAGTATTTT. Its protein product is CASSLSGSGTDTQYF.

This clonotype was found many times. The CDR3 DNA sequence: TGTGCCAGCAGCTTCTCCGGCGGGGATCAGCCCCAGCATTTT. Residues: CASSFSGGDQPQHF. V gene TRBV7-9 combines with J gene TRBJ1-5, with D hard to call. V was cut by 3 bases and J by 5 bases, with 11 bases left in between. CDR1 and CDR2 (germline): SEHNR, FQNEAQ (reference sequence). CDR3 length: 14 amino acids.

This clonotype was seen repeatedly, ten times or more. The chain carries TRBV6-2 or TRBV6-3 and TRBJ1-2, with no clear D. V was cut by 2 bases and J by 0 bases, with 4 bases left in between. This CDR3 has 13 amino acids. Per the germline V gene, CDR1 is MNHEY and CDR2 is SVGEGT. The CDR3 reads CASSYESNYGYTF. The CDR3 nucleotides read TGTGCCAGCAGTTACGAATCTAACTATGGCTACACCTTC.

The sample holds a few counts of this clonotype. This CDR3 is CASSRGTGGSGNTIYF. The CDR3 bases are TGTGCCAGCAGCCGTGGGACAGGCGGCTCTGGAAACACCATATATTTT. The chain joins TRBV7-9 to TRBJ1-3; 8 nucleotides agree with TRBD1. Germline V gene lookup returns CDR1 SEHNR and CDR2 FQNEAQ (reference sequence). The CDR3 covers 16 residues. The trim removed 5 bases at V and 0 bases at J, leaving 6 bases unmatched.

This clonotype was detected only a few times. This chain joins TRBV7-2 and TRBJ1-4; D call uncertain. The V end was cut by 1 base, the J end by 6 bases, with 12 bases between. The CDR3 is 15 residues long. CDR1 SGHTA and CDR2 FQGNSA come from the germline V gene. CDR3 residues: CASSLVGSKHEKLFF. DNA of the CDR3: TGTGCCAGCAGCTTAGTAGGGAGTAAGCATGAAAAACTGTTTTTT. Drawing the rest from reference TRBV7-2 and TRBJ1-4, the complete variable domain is GAGVSQSPSNKVTEKGKDVELRCDPISGHTALYWYRQSLGQGLEFLIYFQGNSAPDKSGLPSDRFSAERTGGSVSTLTIQRTQQEDSAVYLCASSLVGSKHEKLFFGSGTQLSVL.

This clonotype was observed a handful of times. The rearrangement joins TRBV27 to TRBJ2-7; 7 bases are shared with TRBD2. Germline loops: CDR1 MNHEY, CDR2 SMNVEV (reference sequence). V was clipped by 5 bases and J by 0 bases; unmatched bases: 7. The CDR3 runs to 15 residues. Here the CDR3 reads CASSGGGYLSYEQYF. CDR3 nucleotide sequence: TGTGCCAGCAGTGGGGGGGGATACCTCTCCTACGAGCAGTACTTC.

This clonotype has more than one count but fewer than ten. Possible read error: a much larger clone is one base away. The rearrangement joins TRBV5-1 to TRBJ1-1; weak D call: TRBD1 (5 bases). Germline V gene lookup returns CDR1 SGHRS and CDR2 YFSETQ. This CDR3 spans 12 amino acids. The CDR3 DNA reads TGCGCCGGCAGGGAGGAGGAACTTGAAGCTTTCTTT. Translating it yields CAGREEELEAFF. Variable domain in full (rest from reference TRBV5-1 and TRBJ1-1): KAGVTQTPRYLIKTRGQQVTLSCSPISGHRSVSWYQQTPGQGLQFLFEYFSETQRNKGNFPGRFSGRQFSNSRSEMNVSTLELGDSALYLCAGREEELEAFFGQGTRLTVV.

This clonotype showed up many times. J is TRBJ2-1 and V is TRBV6-5; 8 positions match TRBD2. Trimming removed 6 bases from V and 4 bases from J; junction bases left unmatched: 5. Germline values: CDR1 MNHEY, CDR2 SVGAGI. The CDR3 contains 14 residues. CDR3 region: CASRLAGMYNEQFF. The CDR3 coding sequence is TGTGCCAGCAGATTAGCGGGAATGTACAATGAGCAGTTCTTC.

The sample holds many counts of this clonotype. The chain has TRBV27 and TRBJ1-1; D not resolved. This CDR3 spans 14 amino acids. In germline, CDR1 is MNHEY, CDR2 SMNVEV (reference sequence). Trimming pared 5 bases from V and 1 base from J, leaving 11 bases between. This CDR3 reads CASSPRRTNTEAFF. The CDR3, as DNA: TGTGCCAGCAGTCCGAGGCGAACGAACACTGAAGCTTTCTTT.